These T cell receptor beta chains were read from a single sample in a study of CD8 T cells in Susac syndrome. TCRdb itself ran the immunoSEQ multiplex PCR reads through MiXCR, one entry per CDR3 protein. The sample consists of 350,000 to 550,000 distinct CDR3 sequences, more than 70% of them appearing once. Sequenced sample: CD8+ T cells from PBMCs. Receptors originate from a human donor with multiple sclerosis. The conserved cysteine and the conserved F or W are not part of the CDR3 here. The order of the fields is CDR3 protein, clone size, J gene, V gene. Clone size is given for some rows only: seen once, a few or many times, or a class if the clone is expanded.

CDR3: ASSLLAGDAYEQY
size: NA
J: TRBJ2-7
V: TRBV7-3

CDR3: ASSYLAGSYNSPLH
size: once
J: TRBJ1-6
V: TRBV6-5

CDR3: ASSNSGGAVDEQF
size: NA
J: TRBJ2-1
V: TRBV3-1

CDR3: ASSPQGHTEAF
size: few
J: TRBJ1-1
V: TRBV7-9

CDR3: ASSLGLAVYNEQF
size: NA
J: TRBJ2-1
V: TRBV7-7

CDR3: AWSPTLLDYNSPLH
size: NA
J: TRBJ1-6
V: TRBV30

CDR3: ASSFSGEAYANTGELF
size: once
J: TRBJ2-2
V: TRBV5-4

CDR3: ASSPHNYNEQF
size: NA
J: TRBJ2-1
V: TRBV9

CDR3: ASSIRHREIRTEAF
size: once
J: TRBJ1-1
V: TRBV19

CDR3: ASSEYFSNTEAF
size: NA
J: TRBJ1-1
V: TRBV25-1

CDR3: ASSQDLGGRNGAF
size: once
J: TRBJ1-1
V: TRBV4-1

CDR3: ASSLPVAGFEMNEQF
size: NA
J: TRBJ2-1
V: TRBV11-2

CDR3: ASSLGREGYNEQF
size: NA
J: TRBJ2-1
V: TRBV12-3/TRBV12-4

CDR3: SAAPGYT
size: NA
J: TRBJ1-2
V: TRBV20-1